Sequencing of this T cell receptor (beta chain) was carried out in a study of identifying expanded T cells in peripheral blood. The V and J ends lost 2 bases and 3 bases, in that order; junction bases with no gene match: 4. Germline CDR1 is MDHEN and CDR2 is SYDVKM. This CDR3 comprises 14 residues. Profiled with immunoSEQ multiplex PCR; TCRdb holds only in-frame clones, not every one. This sample carries some 130,000 clones, about 86% of them seen once, and the ten largest clones take around 8.2%. Overall study results and limits: Variance in clone template counts between approximately two-week samples significantly increased with total template count across all healthy donors. Technical replicates showed around 1.2 changed clones; around 2 weeks roughly 15; four weeks 19.

Collection occurred without any documented infections or immune events in donors. Turning to this clone: Its antigen is still unknown.

The rearrangement uses TRBV28 and TRBJ2-7; TRBD2 matches 7 bases. The sequenced sample was blood. The sequence derives from a person aged 18-70 years in good health. As DNA, the CDR3 is TGTGCCAGCAGTTTACCCGCGGGGGACTACGAGCAGTACTTC. This gives the protein CASSLPAGDYEQYF.